This entry describes one TCR beta chain. The sample originates from a study of tumor-infiltrating lymphocytes in primary liver carcinoma. The researchers produced TCR beta cDNA from roughly 550 ng total RNA with a constant-region primer. Sequencing libraries for TCR beta derived from three nested multiplex PCR rounds that used slightly modified ARM-PCR. Researchers ran the first two PCR rounds for roughly 10 cycles each with TRBV1-TRBV30 forward primers and a C-beta reverse primer. TCRdb processed the multiplex PCR reads anew with MiXCR; each CDR3 protein has one entry. This table holds approximately 64,000 distinct CDR3 sequences, around 64% found once. Co-extracted RNA and DNA came from 20-30 mg of unsorted bulk tissue. V dropped 6 bases and J dropped 3; count of bases not matched to a gene: 13. Germline-derived CDR1 and CDR2 are SGHAT and FQDESV (reference sequence). The CDR3 runs 17 residues.

This receptor was taken from a man between 35 and 55 years old with primary liver carcinoma and hepatitis B virus infection. The V gene is TRBV11-1, the J gene TRBJ2-4; TRBD2 aligns across 8 bases. The sample consisted of liver tumor tissue from sampling region 4. As to subset: tumor region T4, right-lateral pole. CDR3 amino acids: CASRFPGTSGNKNIQYF. The DNA of the CDR3 is TGTGCCAGCAGATTTCCCGGGACTAGTGGGAACAAAAACATTCAGTACTTC. The whole variable domain, remainder taken from reference TRBV11-1 and TRBJ2-4, is EAEVAQSPRYKITEKSQAVAFWCDPISGHATLYWYRQILGQGPELLVQFQDESVVDDSQLPKDRFSAERLKGVDSTLKIQPAELGDSAMYLCASRFPGTSGNKNIQYFGAGTRLSVL.